This TCR beta chain was recovered during a study of CD8 T cells in ankylosing spondylitis (dated by TCRdb to the late 2010s). Looking at the study overall: The study profiled T cell receptor beta repertoires in healthy donors and ankylosing spondylitis patients to find disease-linked TCR variants. The full study cohort comprised 20 to 30 ankylosing spondylitis patients and 85 to 120 healthy donors. Peripheral blood was sampled, and synovial fluid was also collected from ankylosing spondylitis patients.

Findings and caveats that apply to the study as a whole: Some motif variants had previously been reported in the synovial fluid and blood of reactive arthritis patients, which suggests shared mechanisms of disease initiation. The disease-linked clones had a CD8+ phenotype and were found at relatively low frequencies in peripheral blood. According to the report, matched synovial fluid samples from ankylosing spondylitis patients were significantly enriched for the disease-linked clones. Blood from ankylosing spondylitis patients appeared to be characterized by a TCR beta motif made up of several highly homologous amino acid variants.

From the cysteine up to the phenylalanine, the CDR3 has a length of 14 residues. Only the CDR3 DNA stays, 42 bases, in frame from base 1. The germline V gene (reference sequence) provides CDR1 MNHEY and CDR2 SMNVEV. V has 5 bases trimmed and J has 2 bases trimmed; junction bases matching no gene number 6. Sequencer: Illumina HiSeq 2500. Quantitative 5'-RACE with molecular barcodes was used to prepare TCR beta libraries. In the source study's methods: Disease-linked TCR variants were identified with a new computational method built on a probabilistic model of VDJ rearrangement. TCRdb reran the public reads through fastp at Q25 and MiXCR, keeping productive beta chains. Every entry covers one CDR3 protein and lists the most common genes and DNA from its rows. In this record, the V and J calls reflect TCRdb's handling and not the investigators' own analysis. This sample lists more than 300,000 distinct CDR3 sequences; 7% to 9% were detected once. The ten largest clones represent about 15% of the sample.

In regard to this clonotype: The clone's antigen remains unknown. No much larger clonotype is one base removed from it; base qualities were not supplied.

This chain joins TRBV27 to TRBJ2-7, with 7 junctional bases fitting TRBD1. This clonotype was sampled from a male donor with ankylosing spondylitis. The material sequenced was blood, either unsorted or a sorted T cell fraction (not recorded which). The nucleotide sequence reads as follows: TGTGCCAGCAGTGCATACGGGACAGCCTACGAGCAGTACTTC. Protein translation: CASSAYGTAYEQYF.